The clone carrying this TCR beta chain has at least ten counts. Its antigen is unidentified. These data belong to a study of T cell repertoires in cytomegalovirus infection. Background on the study: Signatures in public TCR beta sequences pointed to both CMV infection and matching HLA type. Study-wide results and caveats: Adding up the frequency of public TCR beta families identified people who carried CMV plus the relevant HLA. The response measured ex vivo was dominated by TCR beta clonotypes (HLA-C-restricted and CMV-specific).

TCRdb passed the reads through MiXCR, listing each CDR3 protein once. The sample lists under 300,000 distinct CDR3 sequences, approximately 13% seen once, with approximately 1.6% in the top ten. CDR3 size: 15 residues. The V end lost 6 bases, the J end lost 4 bases, and 17 bases lay between the germline ends. Germline V gene lookup returns CDR1 MNHEY and CDR2 SVGEGT. The material sequenced was PBMCs. This TCR derives from a human donor in good health (CMV status not recorded). Some clones in this sample may be carry-over from other donors' samples. The chain combines TRBV6-2 or TRBV6-3 with TRBJ2-3, with D tentatively TRBD1 (5 bases). CDR3 region: CASSMFGRAPDTQYF. The CDR3, as DNA: TGTGCCAGCAGCATGTTTGGCAGGGCCCCAGATACGCAGTATTTT.